The 14 T cell receptor beta chains given below trace back to one sample, sequenced in a study of T cell responses to AZD1222 COVID-19 vaccine. Sequencing was performed with immunoSEQ multiplex PCR; in TCRdb, only in-frame clones are kept and a portion is missing. This table holds some 110,000 clones, 80% to 90% found once. Source: peripheral blood, taken 28 days after the second AZD1222 dose. The receptor set was obtained from an adult who received the AZD1222 COVID-19 vaccine.

This chain uses TRBV12-3 or TRBV12-4 with TRBJ2-1, with a tentative D call TRBD1 (6 bases). V was trimmed by 7 bases and J by 9 bases, leaving 16 bases between them. The CDR3 runs 13 residues. The CDR3: CASTLGTSFEQFF. The CDR3 DNA reads TGTGCCAGCACCCTCGGGACATCTTTTGAGCAGTTCTTC.

This clone was counted once. V and J are TRBV6-2 or TRBV6-3 and TRBJ2-7, with unresolved D. Trimming shortened V by 0 bases and J by 3 bases, and 6 bases separated the two germline ends. The CDR3 extends over 13 amino acids. The V gene's germline CDR1 is MNHEY and CDR2 SVGEGT. The CDR3 loop reads CASSYSNRYEQYF. The CDR3 DNA reads as TGTGCCAGCAGTTACTCGAACCGCTACGAGCAGTACTTC.

This chain joins TRBV18 and TRBJ1-1; no definite D call. V gave up 3 bases and J gave up 7 bases, with 12 bases separating them. CDR3 length: 13 amino acids. Germline V gives CDR1 KGHSH, CDR2 LQKENI. In DNA, the CDR3 is TGTGCCAGCTCACCTTCGGAAGGACTTGAAGCTTTCTTT. Translated, it gives CASSPSEGLEAFF.

The rearrangement uses TRBV19 and TRBJ2-7; 10 bases fit TRBD1. The germline gives CDR1 LNHDA, CDR2 SQIVND (reference sequence). This CDR3 spans 16 amino acids. The ends lost 9 bases at V and 4 bases at J; junction bases unmatched: 15. In DNA form, the CDR3 reads TGTGCCAGCCTCATTAACAACACGGGACAGGGGTACGAGCAGTACTTC. Its protein is CASLINNTGQGYEQYF.

This clone was seen a single time. V is TRBV5-6 and J is TRBJ1-1; D is unresolved. Between the trimmed V and J ends, which lost 0 bases and 8 bases, there was a span of 11 bases. Germline values: CDR1 SGHDT, CDR2 YYEEEE. The CDR3 has 13 residues. CDR3 sequence reads: CASSLGWGGEAFF. In DNA, the CDR3 is TGTGCCAGCAGCTTGGGGTGGGGTGGGGAAGCTTTCTTT.

V is TRBV19 and J is TRBJ1-2, with D uncertain. Germline V gives CDR1 LNHDA, CDR2 SQIVND (reference sequence). CDR3 length: 13 residues. V dropped 5 bases and J dropped 4 bases, with 11 bases sitting between them. In nucleotides, the CDR3 is TGTGCCAGTAGTGCCGTTAAGGCCTATGGCTACACCTTC. It encodes CASSAVKAYGYTF.

The rearrangement joins TRBV7-9 to TRBJ2-7; TRBD2 might be the D (5 bases). CDR3 length equals 13 residues. Germline V lookup: CDR1 SEHNR, CDR2 FQNEAQ (reference sequence). V lost 2 bases to trimming and J lost 2 bases, with 7 bases between them. CDR3 bases: TGTGCCAGCAGCTTACCCGGGACCTACGAGCAGTACTTC. This sequence encodes CASSLPGTYEQYF.

The gene calls are TRBV28 and TRBJ2-7; D is perhaps TRBD1 (6 bases). The CDR3 is 16 amino acids. The germline V gene encodes CDR1 MDHEN and CDR2 SYDVKM. Trimming shortened V by 6 bases and J by 1 base, and 19 bases separated the two germline ends. CDR3 bases: TGTGCCAGCAGCGCTGCGGACAGACTCTTATCCTACGAGCAGTACTTC. Its protein is CASSAADRLLSYEQYF.

J is TRBJ2-5 and V is TRBV5-1, with a tentative D call TRBD2 (5 bases). The V gene lost 5 bases and the J gene lost 0 bases, with 11 bases spanning the gap. The CDR3 has 14 residues. CDR1 and CDR2 from the germline V gene are SGHRS and YFSETQ. CDR3 region: CASRILAYQETQYF. The CDR3 coding sequence is TGCGCCAGCAGGATTTTAGCGTACCAAGAGACCCAGTACTTC.

The J gene is TRBJ2-6, the V gene TRBV7-6; D is unresolved. CDR3 length: 15 amino acids. CDR1 is SGHVS, CDR2 FNYEAQ, per germline. Trimming stripped 2 bases from V and 1 base from J, with 6 bases between. The DNA for the CDR3 is TGTGCCAGCAGCTTATCGGTTTCTGGGGCCAACGTCCTGACTTTC. It is translated as CASSLSVSGANVLTF.

The sample holds one count of this clone. The chain recombines TRBV11-3 with TRBJ2-7; D gene unclear. Per the germline V gene, CDR1 is SGHNT and CDR2 is YENEEA. The CDR3 sequence is 13 residues long. The V and J ends lost 6 bases and 5 bases respectively, with 14 bases between them. CDR3: CASSPGQGNEQYF. DNA for the CDR3: TGTGCCAGCAGTCCAGGTCAAGGGAACGAGCAGTACTTC.

V is TRBV9 and J is TRBJ2-4; 7 nucleotides align to TRBD1. V was pared by 7 bases and J by 5 bases, with 9 bases of the junction left unmatched. CDR1 and CDR2 (germline): SGDLS, YYNGEE. CDR3 length equals 14 residues. The DNA for the CDR3 is TGTGCCAGCGCAGGGGGACATAACCAAAACATTCAGTACTTC. Amino acid sequence: CASAGGHNQNIQYF.

The V and J genes are TRBV9 and TRBJ2-1, with D unclear. CDR1 and CDR2 from the germline V gene are SGDLS and YYNGEE. The CDR3 loop spans 15 amino acids. Trimming took off 2 bases at V and 0 bases at J, with 9 bases between the two ends. The CDR3 nucleotides are TGTGCCAGCAGCGTTCCTTTATACTCCTACAATGAGCAGTTCTTC. It yields the protein CASSVPLYSYNEQFF.

This chain links TRBV7-9 with TRBJ1-5; D unresolved. Trimming took off 1 base at V and 7 bases at J, with 11 bases between the two ends. The V gene's germline CDR1 is SEHNR and CDR2 FQNEAQ (reference sequence). This CDR3 region has 14 residues. CDR3 coding DNA: TGTGCCAGCAGCTTAGGGCTTGAAGGACAGCCCCAGCATTTT. It specifies CASSLGLEGQPQHF.